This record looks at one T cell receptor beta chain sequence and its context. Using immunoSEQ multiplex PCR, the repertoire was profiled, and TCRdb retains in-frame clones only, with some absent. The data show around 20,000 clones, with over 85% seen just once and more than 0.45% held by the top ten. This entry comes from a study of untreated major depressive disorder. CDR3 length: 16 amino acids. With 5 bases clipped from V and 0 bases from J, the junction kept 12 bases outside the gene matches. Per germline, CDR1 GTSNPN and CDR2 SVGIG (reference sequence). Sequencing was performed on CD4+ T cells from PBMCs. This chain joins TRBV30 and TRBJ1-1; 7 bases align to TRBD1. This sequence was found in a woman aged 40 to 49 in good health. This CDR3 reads CAWERQGSFLNTEAFF. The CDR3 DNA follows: TGTGCCTGGGAAAGACAGGGATCCTTTTTGAACACTGAAGCTTTCTTT.